Listed below are T cell receptor beta chains from one sample, sequenced in a study of memory CD4+ T cells and cytomegalovirus serostatus. The method was immunoSEQ multiplex PCR; TCRdb's version includes in-frame clones alone and lacks a portion of them. Of about 50,000 clones listed, roughly 78% are singletons. Sample: memory CD4+ T cells from blood. The source of these receptors is an adult in good health and CMV-seronegative. CDR3s include the opening cysteine and the closing phenylalanine or tryptophan. D genes are given only for firm matches. Clone size is given for some rows only: seen once, a few or many times, or a class if the clone is expanded.

size	V	J	D	DNA	CDR3
-	TRBV5-1	TRBJ2-5	TRBD2	TGCGCCAGCAGCTTGGACCCCGGGGGGCAAGAGACCCAGTACTTC	CASSLDPGGQETQYF
-	TRBV6-1	TRBJ2-2	-	TGTGCCAGCAGTGCGGGCTTTGGGTGGCCAAGTACCGGGGAGCTGTTTTTT	CASSAGFGWPSTGELFF
-	TRBV30	TRBJ1-5	TRBD1	TGTGCCTGGAGTGTGGGAGGGGGCAGTCAGCCCCAGCATTTT	CAWSVGGGSQPQHF
-	TRBV6-5	TRBJ2-7	-	TGTGCCAGCAGTTACGAGAGGGGGTCGCCCTACGAGCAGTACTTC	CASSYERGSPYEQYF
-	TRBV29-1	TRBJ1-5	-	TGCAGCGTTGAACCGCAGGCGGGTCAGCCCCAGCATTTT	CSVEPQAGQPQHF
-	TRBV2	TRBJ1-3	-	TGTGCCAGCAGTGAAGTCCGACAGGTCTCTGGAAACACCATATATTTT	CASSEVRQVSGNTIYF
-	TRBV28	TRBJ1-4	-	TGTGCCGTTTACACGGCCTTTAATGAAAAACTGTTTTTT	CAVYTAFNEKLFF
-	TRBV18	TRBJ2-1	-	TGTGCCAGCTCCGGGGCGCTTTCGAATGAGCAGTTCTTC	CASSGALSNEQFF
-	TRBV19	TRBJ2-7	-	TGTGCCAGTAGTATCGACAGTGAATACTACGAGCAGTACTTC	CASSIDSEYYEQYF
-	TRBV11-2	TRBJ2-7	TRBD2	TGTGCCAGCAGCTGGCTTAGCGGGAGACGGAGCTCCTACGAGCAGTACTTC	CASSWLSGRRSSYEQYF
-	TRBV5-1	TRBJ2-3	-	TGCGCCAGCAAGGACAGTCCCGGGGATACGCAGTATTTT	CASKDSPGDTQYF
-	TRBV11-2	TRBJ2-7	TRBD2	TGTGCCAGCAGCTTAGATCCGACTAGCGGCGAGCAGTACTTC	CASSLDPTSGEQYF
-	TRBV11-2	TRBJ2-1	TRBD2	TGTGCCAGCACCCCTAGCGGGTCGCCGGGTGAGCAGTTCTTC	CASTPSGSPGEQFF
once	TRBV7-3	TRBJ2-1	-	TGTGCCAGCAGCTTAACCCCGGACAGACCAGAGCAGTTCTTC	CASSLTPDRPEQFF
-	TRBV11-2	TRBJ2-4	TRBD1	TGTGCCAGCAGAAAGACAGGGGGCTCCAAAAACATTCAGTACTTC	CASRKTGGSKNIQYF
-	TRBV6-5	TRBJ1-3	TRBD1	TGTGCCAGCAGGGCTGAGGGGGCCACTGGAAACACCATATATTTT	CASRAEGATGNTIYF
-	TRBV18	TRBJ2-1	-	TGTGCCAGCTCACCAGACATACAGTACAATGAGCAGTTCTTC	CASSPDIQYNEQFF
-	TRBV28	TRBJ1-1	-	TGTGCCAGCCCGGGACACGGACGGTCGGGTGAAGCTTTCTTT	CASPGHGRSGEAFF
few	TRBV2	TRBJ2-1	-	TGTGCCAGCAGTGAAACACTGAGGGAGTTCTTC	CASSETLREFF
-	TRBV5-4	TRBJ2-3	-	TGTGCCAGCAGCTTGGGGGGAGGAGGGGGAGATACGCAGTATTTT	CASSLGGGGGDTQYF
-	TRBV19	TRBJ2-1	-	TGTGCCAGTAGTATTCGGTACCGACTAGGATCCAATGAGCAGTTCTTC	CASSIRYRLGSNEQFF
few	TRBV5-1	TRBJ1-1	-	TGCGCCAGCAGCTTGGGTCCGGGGAACACTGAAGCTTTCTTT	CASSLGPGNTEAFF
-	TRBV18	TRBJ1-4	TRBD1	TGTGCCAGCTCACCCGGACAGGGAAATGAAAAACTGTTTTTT	CASSPGQGNEKLFF
few	TRBV7-3	TRBJ2-3	TRBD2	TGTGCCAGCAGCTCGGGGACTAGCGGGAGCACAGATACGCAGTATTTT	CASSSGTSGSTDTQYF
few	TRBV10-3	TRBJ1-1	-	TGTGCCATCAGTTTGGCCGGGACTGAAGCTTTCTTT	CAISLAGTEAFF
-	TRBV30	TRBJ2-4	-	TGTGCCTGGAGCCCCTACGGGCAACTTATAGCCAAAAACATTCAGTACTTC	CAWSPYGQLIAKNIQYF
-	TRBV10-2	TRBJ1-2	TRBD1	TGCGCCAGCAGCCCCGGGACAGGGAATTCGGGCGGCTACACCTTC	CASSPGTGNSGGYTF
-	TRBV5-4	TRBJ2-2	-	TGTGCCAGCAGCCCCGGCACGGTGATCCGGACAACCGGGGAGCTGTTTTTT	CASSPGTVIRTTGELFF
-	TRBV28	TRBJ1-5	-	TGTGCCAGCAGCCCCCCCCCTGGCAATCAGCCCCAGCATTTT	CASSPPPGNQPQHF
-	TRBV11-2	TRBJ2-5	TRBD1	TGTGCCAGCAGCTCTGGACAGGGAGGGACCCAGTACTTC	CASSSGQGGTQYF
-	TRBV2	TRBJ1-2	-	TGTGCCACCGATACTCCGGGACTTCGGGGCTACACCTTC	CATDTPGLRGYTF
-	TRBV6-1	TRBJ2-2	TRBD2	TGTGCCAGCAGTGAGGGACTAGCGGTGTTCGGGGAGCTGTTTTTT	CASSEGLAVFGELFF
-	TRBV2	TRBJ2-3	-	TGTGCCAGCAGGAGTCGAGATACGCAGTATTTT	CASRSRDTQYF
-	TRBV30	TRBJ2-7	TRBD1	TGTGCCTGGAGTGTTTCCGGGACAGCCTACGAGCAGTACTTC	CAWSVSGTAYEQYF
-	TRBV2	TRBJ2-7	-	TGTGCCAGCAGCTACCCGGGGGATCCCTACGAGCAGTACTTC	CASSYPGDPYEQYF